The rows below give T cell receptor beta chains drawn from one sample of a study of blood T cell repertoires in COVID-19. Libraries were prepared by immunoSEQ multiplex PCR; TCRdb keeps only in-frame clonotypes and omits some of them. The table lists 160,000 or so clones, over 80% of them singletons. Input material: peripheral blood. These receptors were collected from a man in his 70s who had recovered from COVID-19. Each CDR3 is given with its conserved first and last residue. Each record gives: CDR3 protein, CDR3 DNA, D gene, V gene, clone size, J gene. The D gene is left open where the match is weak. Only some rows state a clone size, as once, few, many or a class for expanded clones.

CDR3: CAGLAGEVSDEQFF
DNA: TGTGCCGGACTAGCGGGAGAGGTTAGCGATGAGCAGTTCTTC
D: TRBD2
V: TRBV2
size: -
J: TRBJ2-1

CDR3: CASSYGGEGLNEQFF
DNA: TGTGCCAGCAGTTACGGGGGGGAGGGCCTAAACGAGCAGTTCTTC
D: TRBD2
V: TRBV6-6
size: -
J: TRBJ2-1

CDR3: CASSNVLGGGYGYTF
DNA: TGTGCCAGTAGTAATGTACTCGGGGGTGGCTATGGCTACACCTTC
D: -
V: TRBV19
size: -
J: TRBJ1-2

CDR3: CASSETFRVYEQYF
DNA: TGTGCCAGCAGTGAAACCTTCAGGGTGTACGAGCAGTACTTC
D: -
V: TRBV6-1
size: -
J: TRBJ2-7

CDR3: CASSVKQGANIKQYF
DNA: TGCGCCAGCAGCGTAAAACAGGGGGCCAACATAAAGCAGTACTTC
D: TRBD1
V: TRBV5-1
size: -
J: TRBJ2-7

CDR3: CASSLGPAGGGFYNEQFF
DNA: TGTGCCAGCAGCCTTGGCCCAGCGGGAGGGGGCTTCTACAATGAGCAGTTCTTC
D: TRBD2
V: TRBV11-2
size: -
J: TRBJ2-1

CDR3: CASSPGGYEQYF
DNA: TGTGCCAGCAGCCCGGGGGGCTACGAGCAGTACTTC
D: TRBD2
V: TRBV7-6
size: -
J: TRBJ2-7

CDR3: CASRPTSSYEQYF
DNA: TGTGCCAGCAGACCAACTAGCTCCTACGAGCAGTACTTC
D: -
V: TRBV6-5
size: -
J: TRBJ2-7

CDR3: CASSQGGIHYGYTF
DNA: TGCGCCAGCAGCCAGGGAGGGATACACTATGGCTACACCTTC
D: -
V: TRBV5-1
size: -
J: TRBJ1-2

CDR3: CASSPLGVSGMETQYF
DNA: TGTGCCAGCAGTCCTCTGGGGGTTAGCGGGATGGAGACCCAGTACTTC
D: TRBD2
V: TRBV5-4
size: -
J: TRBJ2-5

CDR3: CASSPWTSGGTDTQYF
DNA: TGTGCCAGCAGCCCTTGGACTAGCGGGGGCACAGATACGCAGTATTTT
D: TRBD2
V: TRBV7-2
size: -
J: TRBJ2-3

CDR3: CASSLMGQGNYGYTF
DNA: TGTGCCAGCAGCTTAATGGGACAGGGAAACTATGGCTACACCTTC
D: TRBD1
V: TRBV13
size: large
J: TRBJ1-2

CDR3: CASSQEPPTGSNQPQHF
DNA: TGCGCCAGCAGCCAAGAGCCCCCGACAGGATCAAATCAGCCCCAGCATTTT
D: -
V: TRBV4-3
size: -
J: TRBJ1-5

CDR3: CASSSPQGSRETQYF
DNA: TGTGCCAGCAGTTCGCCACAGGGGTCTAGGGAGACCCAGTACTTC
D: TRBD1
V: TRBV27
size: -
J: TRBJ2-5

CDR3: CASSPTDRRYTEAFF
DNA: TGTGCCAGCTCACCAACTGACAGGCGGTACACTGAAGCTTTCTTT
D: -
V: TRBV18
size: -
J: TRBJ1-1

CDR3: CASYPQGGSSYEQYF
DNA: TGCGCCAGCTACCCCCAGGGGGGAAGCTCCTACGAGCAGTACTTC
D: -
V: TRBV5-1
size: -
J: TRBJ2-7

CDR3: CASSQTSGSPGEYF
DNA: TGTGCCAGCAGTCAGACTAGCGGGAGCCCGGGGGAGTACTTC
D: TRBD2
V: TRBV6-6
size: -
J: TRBJ2-7

CDR3: CASSLGQGSVGEQFF
DNA: TGCGCCAGCAGCTTGGGACAGGGGTCTGTCGGTGAGCAGTTCTTC
D: TRBD1
V: TRBV5-1
size: -
J: TRBJ2-1

CDR3: CASSSRQPGTSYEQYF
DNA: TGTGCCAGCAGCTCCAGACAGCCCGGGACTAGCTACGAGCAGTACTTC
D: TRBD2
V: TRBV7-9
size: -
J: TRBJ2-7

CDR3: CASSPRGARGQDTEAFF
DNA: TGTGCCAGCAGCCCCCGAGGGGCCAGGGGTCAGGACACTGAAGCTTTCTTT
D: -
V: TRBV9
size: -
J: TRBJ1-1

CDR3: CASTQTSGSGEQYF
DNA: TGTGCCAGCACCCAGACTAGCGGGAGTGGCGAGCAGTACTTC
D: TRBD2
V: TRBV6-5
size: -
J: TRBJ2-7

CDR3: CASSQDRAYEQYF
DNA: TGCGCCAGCAGCCAAGATCGAGCCTACGAGCAGTACTTC
D: -
V: TRBV4-3
size: -
J: TRBJ2-7

CDR3: CSVVENTDTQYF
DNA: TGCAGCGTTGTCGAGAACACAGATACGCAGTATTTT
D: -
V: TRBV29-1
size: -
J: TRBJ2-3

CDR3: CASSITSVQETQYF
DNA: TGTGCCAGCAGCATAACTAGCGTCCAAGAGACCCAGTACTTC
D: TRBD2
V: TRBV7-2
size: -
J: TRBJ2-5

CDR3: CASTLETGGYSPLHF
DNA: TGTGCCAGCACCCTGGAGACAGGGGGCTATTCACCCCTCCACTTT
D: TRBD1
V: TRBV11-2
size: many
J: TRBJ1-6

CDR3: CASSPIAGYEQYF
DNA: TGTGCCAGCTCACCCATCGCAGGCTACGAGCAGTACTTC
D: -
V: TRBV18
size: -
J: TRBJ2-7

CDR3: CASSSFLNQPQHF
DNA: TGTGCCAGCAGTTCCTTCCTCAATCAGCCCCAGCATTTT
D: -
V: TRBV28
size: few
J: TRBJ1-5

CDR3: CASSLDRPRAYEQYF
DNA: TGCGCCAGCAGCCTGGACCGCCCGAGAGCCTACGAGCAGTACTTC
D: -
V: TRBV5-1
size: -
J: TRBJ2-7

CDR3: CASSLHGLAGYEQYF
DNA: TGTGCCAGCAGCTTACATGGACTAGCGGGATACGAGCAGTACTTC
D: TRBD2
V: TRBV7-2
size: -
J: TRBJ2-7

CDR3: CASSQLPGTGSSYNEQFF
DNA: TGTGCCAGCAGTCAACTTCCCGGGACAGGGAGCTCCTACAATGAGCAGTTCTTC
D: TRBD1
V: TRBV28
size: -
J: TRBJ2-1

CDR3: CAISVELANEQFF
DNA: TGTGCCATCAGTGTGGAACTAGCAAATGAGCAGTTCTTC
D: -
V: TRBV10-3
size: -
J: TRBJ2-1

CDR3: CASSFRTWANTEAFF
DNA: TGTGCCAGCAGTTTCCGGACATGGGCGAACACTGAAGCTTTCTTT
D: -
V: TRBV28
size: -
J: TRBJ1-1

CDR3: CASSLGSDMNTEAFF
DNA: TGTGCCAGCAGCTTAGGCAGCGATATGAACACTGAAGCTTTCTTT
D: -
V: TRBV7-6
size: -
J: TRBJ1-1

CDR3: CASSYSGDTYEQYF
DNA: TGTGCCAGCAGTTACTCAGGGGACACCTACGAGCAGTACTTC
D: -
V: TRBV6-2/TRBV6-3
size: -
J: TRBJ2-7

CDR3: CASSVRQGQGPEKLFF
DNA: TGTGCCAGCAGTGTGAGACAGGGCCAAGGTCCGGAAAAACTGTTTTTT
D: TRBD1
V: TRBV6-1
size: -
J: TRBJ1-4

CDR3: CASSSLAGVGYEQYF
DNA: TGTGCCAGCAGTTCCCTAGCGGGAGTAGGATACGAGCAGTACTTC
D: TRBD2
V: TRBV6-2/TRBV6-3
size: -
J: TRBJ2-7

CDR3: CASRGGLSVYEQYF
DNA: TGTGCCAGCAGGGGGGGGCTCTCGGTCTACGAGCAGTACTTC
D: -
V: TRBV6-5
size: -
J: TRBJ2-7

CDR3: CASSLDIVNGELFF
DNA: TGCGCCAGCAGCTTGGATATAGTCAACGGGGAGCTGTTTTTT
D: -
V: TRBV5-1
size: -
J: TRBJ2-2

CDR3: CASSQDPAGGLRYTF
DNA: TGTGCCAGCAGCCAAGATCCGGCAGGGGGCTTGCGCTACACCTTC
D: TRBD1
V: TRBV3-1/TRBV3-2
size: few
J: TRBJ1-2

CDR3: CASSPPTGGYEQYF
DNA: TGTGCCAGCAGTCCCCCGACAGGGGGTTACGAGCAGTACTTC
D: TRBD1
V: TRBV2
size: -
J: TRBJ2-7

CDR3: CASSFGQSGSGANVLTF
DNA: TGTGCCAGTAGTTTCGGTCAATCTGGCTCTGGGGCCAACGTCCTGACTTTC
D: -
V: TRBV19
size: few
J: TRBJ2-6